Shown below are 17 T cell receptor beta chains from a single sample sequenced in a study of T cell repertoires in cytomegalovirus infection. In TCRdb, the reads were re-called with MiXCR into one record per CDR3 protein. The sample has 150,000 to 200,000 distinct CDR3 sequences; 28% are singletons. What was sequenced was PBMCs. The receptors were gathered from a human donor in good health (CMV status not recorded). Some clones in this sample may be carry-over from other donors' samples.

The chain couples TRBV6-6 to TRBJ2-7, with 9 bases aligning to TRBD1. Germline CDR1 and CDR2: MNHNY and SVGAGI (reference sequence). The CDR3 is made up of 16 amino acids. J was trimmed by 6 bases and V by 0 bases; bases with no gene match: 9. The CDR3 loop reads CASSYSVGDRASEQYF. In nucleotides, the CDR3 is TGTGCCAGCAGTTACTCGGTGGGGGACAGGGCTTCCGAGCAGTACTTC.

This clonotype was detected only a few times. The chain combines TRBV20-1 with TRBJ2-3; 7 bases line up with TRBD2. The V and J ends lost 0 bases and 1 base, in that order; junction bases with no gene match: 10. This CDR3 spans 17 amino acids. CDR1 and CDR2 (germline): DFQATT, SNEGSKA (reference sequence). The CDR3 spells CSARDRWASGRTDTQYF. CDR3 nucleotide sequence: TGCAGTGCTAGAGATCGATGGGCTAGCGGACGCACAGATACGCAGTATTTT.

The rearrangement links TRBV20-1 to TRBJ1-1; D unclear. Germline CDR1 reads DFQATT; CDR2 reads SNEGSKA (reference sequence). This CDR3 contains 10 residues. Trimming pared 4 bases from V and 9 bases from J, leaving 9 bases between. The CDR3: CSANRDKAFF. In DNA, the CDR3 is TGCAGTGCTAACCGAGACAAAGCTTTCTTT.

CDR3 nucleotides: TGTGCCAGCAGTTACTCAACTCCCGGGACAGGAGCTAACTATGGCTACACCTTC. Translation gives CASSYSTPGTGANYGYTF. The chain is built from TRBV6-5 and TRBJ1-2; TRBD1 agrees at 8 bases. V gave up 0 bases and J gave up 0 bases; unmatched junction bases: 9. This CDR3 has 18 residues. Germline CDR1 and CDR2: MNHEY and SVGAGI.

This clonotype was observed a few times. V usage is TRBV7-3 and J usage is TRBJ1-6; D uncertain. The V end lost 2 bases, the J end lost 5 bases, and 7 bases lay between the germline ends. Germline CDR1 SGHTA, CDR2 FQGTGA. The CDR3 contains 14 residues. The CDR3 reads CASSLHANNSPLHF. The CDR3 DNA reads as TGTGCCAGCAGCTTACACGCCAATAATTCACCCCTCCACTTT.

In this sample, this clonotype turned up many times. The chain joins TRBV14 to TRBJ2-5; 11 bases are shared with TRBD2. V shed 1 base, J shed 5 bases, and the junction held 12 bases outside the gene matches. The CDR3 length is 18 residues. CDR1 is SGHDN, CDR2 FVKESK, per germline. The CDR3 loop reads CASSQAGRLAGSGETQYF. CDR3 coding DNA: TGTGCCAGCAGCCAAGCAGGTCGACTAGCGGGGTCGGGCGAGACCCAGTACTTC. Supplemented by reference TRBV14 and TRBJ2-5, the full variable domain reads EAGVTQFPSHSVIEKGQTVTLRCDPISGHDNLYWYRRVMGKEIKFLLHFVKESKQDESGMPNNRFLAERTGGTYSTLKVQPAELEDSGVYFCASSQAGRLAGSGETQYFGPGTRLLVL.

This clonotype has a handful of counts. The gene calls are TRBV5-4 and TRBJ1-2; 8 bases line up with TRBD1. The CDR3 totals 15 residues. V gave up 0 bases and J gave up 8 bases; unmatched junction bases: 9. The germline V gene has CDR1 SGHNT and CDR2 YYREEE (reference sequence). The CDR3 protein is CASSLDGQGALGYTF. CDR3 nucleotides: TGTGCCAGCAGCTTGGATGGCCAGGGGGCGCTCGGCTACACCTTC.

In this sample, this clonotype turned up once. V is TRBV30 and J is TRBJ1-2; TRBD1 is a possible D gene (5 bases). The V and J ends lost 3 bases and 5 bases respectively, with 13 bases between them. Germline CDR1 reads GTSNPN; CDR2 reads SVGIG (reference sequence). The CDR3 sequence is 13 residues long. Here the CDR3 DNA reads TGTGCCTGGAGCAGGGATCGGCAGTATGGCTACACCTTC. Protein sequence: CAWSRDRQYGYTF.

The genes are TRBV2 and TRBJ2-3; D gene ambiguous. The CDR3 spans 16 residues. Germline CDR1 and CDR2: SNHLY and FYNNEI. V was pared by 2 bases and J by 2 bases, with 14 bases between. The CDR3 DNA reads as TGTGCCAGCAGTGAACGTCGGGCAATATCCACAGATACGCAGTATTTT. Translated: CASSERRAISTDTQYF.

This clonotype showed up just a few times. This chain uses TRBV7-8 with TRBJ2-1, with TRBD2 as a possible D gene (6 bases). The CDR3 runs to 15 residues. Trimming shortened V by 5 bases and J by 0 bases, and 11 bases separated the two germline ends. From germline, CDR1 is SGHVS and CDR2 FQNEAQ. This CDR3 is CASSPRGSSYNEQFF. The DNA of the CDR3 is TGTGCCAGCAGCCCCCGGGGGAGCTCCTACAATGAGCAGTTCTTC.

The J gene is TRBJ1-2, the V gene TRBV19, with D maybe TRBD1 (6 bases). V was shortened by 2 bases and J by 10 bases, with 8 bases between the two germline ends. The germline CDR1 and CDR2 sequences are LNHDA and SQIVND (reference sequence). The CDR3 is 11 amino acids. CDR3 sequence reads: CASSIRTDYTF. DNA of the CDR3: TGTGCCAGTAGTATAAGGACAGACTACACCTTC.

J is TRBJ2-3 and V is TRBV29-1; D might be TRBD2 (6 bases). Trimming cost V 4 bases and J 6 bases, with 20 bases left between them. CDR1 and CDR2 (germline): SQVTM, ANQGSEA. The CDR3 runs to 15 residues. The CDR3 DNA sequence: TGCAGCGTTGCAGGATCGAGGGGAGGACTGGATACGCAGTATTTT. It is translated as CSVAGSRGGLDTQYF.

This chain joins TRBV20-1 and TRBJ2-1; 7 nucleotides agree with TRBD1. After removal of 0 bases from V and 3 bases from J, the junction contained 8 bases not matched to a gene. This CDR3 spans 16 amino acids. CDR1 DFQATT and CDR2 SNEGSKA come from the germline V gene (reference sequence). As DNA, the CDR3 is TGCAGTGCTAGAGATCCCGACAGGGCGAGCTACAATGAGCAGTTCTTC. Protein sequence: CSARDPDRASYNEQFF.

The J gene is TRBJ2-7, the V gene TRBV4-3; TRBD2 agrees at 8 bases. V was clipped by 1 base and J by 3 bases; unmatched bases: 8. The germline gives CDR1 LGHNA, CDR2 YSLEER. This CDR3 region has 16 residues. The CDR3, as DNA: TGCGCCAGCAGCCAAGCGGGTAGCGGGGCCCACTACGAGCAGTACTTC. The encoded protein is CASSQAGSGAHYEQYF.

A word on this clonotype: This sequence may be a read error, since a much larger clone differs from it by one base. This rearrangement joins TRBV11-2 to TRBJ2-5, with 10 bases fitting TRBD2. Unmatched junction bases numbered 2, after V lost 2 bases and J lost 2 bases. The germline gives CDR1 SGHAT, CDR2 FQNNGV. CDR3 length equals 15 residues. The CDR3 spells CASSLQAGGQETQYF. The CDR3 DNA sequence: TGTGCCAGCAGCTTACAAGCGGGGGGGCAAGAGACCCAGTACTTC. Combining the CDR3 with reference TRBV11-2 and TRBJ2-5 gives the whole variable domain EAGVAQSPRYKIIEKRQSVAFWCNPISGHATLYWYQQILGQGPKLLIQFQNNGVVDDSQLPKDRFSAERLKGVDSTLKIQPAKLEDSAVYLCASSLQAGGQETQYFGPGTRLLVL.

This clonotype was observed a few times. J is TRBJ1-3 and V is TRBV14; D gene unclear. CDR1 and CDR2 (germline): SGHDN, FVKESK. There are 14 residues in the CDR3. Trimming shortened V by 1 base and J by 2 bases, and 6 bases separated the two germline ends. In DNA form, the CDR3 reads TGTGCCAGCAGCCAAGGGCAACCTGGAAACACCATATATTTT. It codes for CASSQGQPGNTIYF.

This clonotype was counted between two and nine times. The chain joins TRBV7-9 to TRBJ1-1; 9 positions agree with TRBD1. CDR1 and CDR2 from the germline V gene are SEHNR and FQNEAQ (reference sequence). Trimming took 0 bases from V and 6 from J; bases not matched to a gene: 2. This CDR3 comprises 14 residues. CDR3 in DNA: TGTGCCAGCAGCTTAGCACAGGGGGCGGCTGAAGCTTTCTTT. It is translated as CASSLAQGAAEAFF. The whole variable domain, remainder taken from reference TRBV7-9 and TRBJ1-1, is DTGVSQNPRHKITKRGQNVTFRCDPISEHNRLYWYRQTLGQGPEFLTYFQNEAQLEKSRLLSDRFSAERPKGSFSTLEIQRTEQGDSAMYLCASSLAQGAAEAFFGQGTRLTVV.